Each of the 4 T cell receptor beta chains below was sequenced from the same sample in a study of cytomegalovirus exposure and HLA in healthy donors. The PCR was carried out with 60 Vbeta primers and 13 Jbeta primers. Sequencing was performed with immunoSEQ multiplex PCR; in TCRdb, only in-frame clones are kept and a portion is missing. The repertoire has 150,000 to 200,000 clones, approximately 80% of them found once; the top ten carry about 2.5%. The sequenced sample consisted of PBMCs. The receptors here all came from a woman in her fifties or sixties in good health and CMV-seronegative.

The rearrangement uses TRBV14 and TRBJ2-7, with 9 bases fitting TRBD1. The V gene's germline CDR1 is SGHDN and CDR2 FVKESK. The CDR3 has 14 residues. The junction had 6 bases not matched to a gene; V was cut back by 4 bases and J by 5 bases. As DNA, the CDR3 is TGTGCCAGCAGCCTCTGGGACAGGGAGGACGAGCAGTACTTC. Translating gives CASSLWDREDEQYF. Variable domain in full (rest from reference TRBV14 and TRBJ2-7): EAGVTQFPSHSVIEKGQTVTLRCDPISGHDNLYWYRRVMGKEIKFLLHFVKESKQDESGMPNNRFLAERTGGTYSTLKVQPAELEDSGVYFCASSLWDREDEQYFGPGTRLTVT.

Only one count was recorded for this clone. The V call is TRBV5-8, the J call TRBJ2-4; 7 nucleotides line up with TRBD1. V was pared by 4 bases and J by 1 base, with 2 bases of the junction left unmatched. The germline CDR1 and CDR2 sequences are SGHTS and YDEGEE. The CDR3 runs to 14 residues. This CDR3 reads CASSQQGAKNIQYF. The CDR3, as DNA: TGTGCCAGCAGCCAACAGGGGGCCAAAAACATTCAGTACTTC.

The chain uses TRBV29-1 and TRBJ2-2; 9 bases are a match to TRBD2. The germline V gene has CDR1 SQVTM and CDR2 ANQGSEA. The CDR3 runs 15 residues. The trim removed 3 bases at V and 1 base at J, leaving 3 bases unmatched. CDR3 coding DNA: TGCAGCGTTGACGGAGCGGGGGGGAACACCGGGGAGCTGTTTTTT. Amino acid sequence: CSVDGAGGNTGELFF.

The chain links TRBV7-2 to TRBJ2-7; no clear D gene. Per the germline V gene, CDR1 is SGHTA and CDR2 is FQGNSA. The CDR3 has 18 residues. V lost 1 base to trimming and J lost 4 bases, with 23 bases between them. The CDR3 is CASSLDVPATAFRYEQYF. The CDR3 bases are TGTGCCAGCAGCTTAGACGTCCCCGCCACCGCATTTCGGTACGAGCAGTACTTC.